The 12 T cell receptor beta chains in this list originate from one sample, sequenced in a study of T cell repertoires in cytomegalovirus infection. TCRdb ran MiXCR on the reads and lists one entry per CDR3 protein. The top ten hold approximately 1.6% of the sample, which has fewer than 250,000 distinct CDR3 sequences, 10% to 15% seen once. Material: PBMCs. All receptors derive from a human donor in good health (CMV status not recorded). Some clones in this sample may be carry-over from other donors' samples.

The rearrangement joins TRBV7-8 to TRBJ2-2; no firm D call. This CDR3 contains 13 residues. The ends were cut back, 1 base at V and 6 bases at J, with 6 bases in the middle. The germline V gene encodes CDR1 SGHVS and CDR2 FQNEAQ. CDR3 protein: CASSLVESGELFF. Written as DNA, the CDR3 is TGTGCCAGCAGCTTAGTCGAATCCGGGGAGCTGTTTTTT.

This clonotype was counted at least ten times. J is TRBJ1-4 and V is TRBV5-1; no reliable D call. This CDR3 has 17 residues. Trimming left V 0 bases short and J 0 bases short, with 12 bases between. Looked up from germline, CDR1 is SGHRS and CDR2 is YFSETQ. This CDR3 is CASSLEGSGATNEKLFF. The CDR3 region has the DNA TGCGCCAGCAGCTTGGAGGGTTCGGGTGCAACTAATGAAAAACTGTTTTTT.

This clonotype appeared many times. The rearrangement links TRBV7-2 to TRBJ2-7; D not certain. The V gene's germline CDR1 is SGHTA and CDR2 FQGNSA. The CDR3 totals 11 residues. The V end lost 5 bases, the J end lost 4 bases, and 6 bases lay between the germline ends. CDR3 protein: CASSRNYEQYF. In DNA form, the CDR3 reads TGTGCCAGCAGCCGCAATTACGAGCAGTACTTC.

This clonotype was counted many times. The chain employs TRBV6-1 and TRBJ1-5; D remains ambiguous. Looked up from germline, CDR1 is MNHNS and CDR2 is SASEGT. Trimming shortened V by 7 bases and J by 7 bases, and 20 bases separated the two germline ends. CDR3 length equals 15 residues. CDR3 sequence (DNA): TGTGCCAGCAACCCCGGACCAACTACTACCCAGCCCCAGCATTTT. Its translation is CASNPGPTTTQPQHF.

The rearrangement links TRBV2 to TRBJ2-7, with D unresolved. Germline V gene lookup returns CDR1 SNHLY and CDR2 FYNNEI. The CDR3 sequence is 14 residues long. Trimming stripped 7 bases from V and 3 bases from J, with 16 bases between. Written as DNA, the CDR3 is TGTGCCAGCACCCGCCGTCATCAGAGCTACGAGCAGTACTTC. It translates to CASTRRHQSYEQYF.

The V and J genes are TRBV30 and TRBJ1-1; D is unclear. Germline assignment: CDR1 GTSNPN and CDR2 SVGIG (reference sequence). V was trimmed by 3 bases and J by 4 bases, leaving 9 bases between them. CDR3 length: 12 amino acids. The CDR3 nucleotides are TGTGCCTGGAGAAAAGGGAGCACTGAAGCTTTCTTT. This translates into CAWRKGSTEAFF.

This clonotype was picked up many times. The rearrangement uses TRBV20-1 and TRBJ2-5; D might be TRBD2 (7 bases). The germline V gene has CDR1 DFQATT and CDR2 SNEGSKA (reference sequence). The CDR3 totals 16 residues. V dropped 5 bases and J dropped 0 bases, with 19 bases sitting between them. The CDR3 nucleotides read TGCAGTGCTCCCGAGGAGGGGGGGCCGTACCAAGAGACCCAGTACTTC. Its protein is CSAPEEGGPYQETQYF.

The V call is TRBV7-8, the J call TRBJ2-5, with 7 bases identical to TRBD1. The CDR3 loop spans 14 amino acids. After removal of 5 bases from V and 2 bases from J, the junction contained 5 bases not matched to a gene. Germline assignment: CDR1 SGHVS and CDR2 FQNEAQ. CDR3 region: CASSPTGAQETQYF. The CDR3 DNA reads TGTGCCAGCAGCCCTACAGGGGCTCAAGAGACCCAGTACTTC.

In its sample, this clonotype was seen many times. The V call is TRBV7-9, the J call TRBJ2-7; tentative D call: TRBD2 (5 bases). Germline V gene lookup returns CDR1 SEHNR and CDR2 FQNEAQ (reference sequence). The V end was cut by 6 bases, the J end by 5 bases, with 14 bases between. The CDR3 is 13 residues long. The CDR3 nucleotides read TGTGCCAGCAGACCTTTGGAGGTTGACGAGCAGTACTTC. Translated, it gives CASRPLEVDEQYF.

This clonotype was detected many times. The rearrangement uses TRBV6-6 and TRBJ1-1, with D tentatively TRBD1 (5 bases). The germline V gene has CDR1 MNHNY and CDR2 SVGAGI (reference sequence). Trimming shortened V by 3 bases and J by 6 bases, and 17 bases separated the two germline ends. The length of the CDR3 is 15 residues. CDR3: CASSYLEGRPPEAFF. For the CDR3, the DNA is TGTGCCAGCAGTTATTTGGAGGGGCGCCCTCCTGAAGCTTTCTTT.

This clonotype was detected a few times. The rearrangement links TRBV6-6 to TRBJ1-2; a weak D match, TRBD1 (6 bases). Trimming took off 0 bases at V and 3 bases at J, with 11 bases between the two ends. The CDR3 is made up of 15 amino acids. CDR1 is MNHNY, CDR2 SVGAGI, per germline (reference sequence). CDR3 sequence: CASSYSMQGYYGYTF. In DNA form, the CDR3 reads TGTGCCAGCAGTTACTCGATGCAGGGGTACTATGGCTACACCTTC.

There are many counts of this clonotype. The rearrangement joins TRBV19 to TRBJ2-4, with D hard to call. Trimming removed 5 bases from V and 0 bases from J, with 14 bases in between. CDR1 and CDR2 (germline): LNHDA, SQIVND (reference sequence). The CDR3 consists of 16 residues. Here the CDR3 reads CASSPILRIAKNIQYF. The CDR3 DNA follows: TGTGCCAGTAGTCCCATTCTCAGGATAGCCAAAAACATTCAGTACTTC.